These 26 T cell receptor beta chains came from one sample sequenced in a study of circulating and synovial CD4+ cells in juvenile arthritis. The assay was immunoSEQ multiplex PCR, and TCRdb's table has in-frame clones only and misses some. Here the sample spans about 39,000 clones, approximately 96% being singletons. Sequencing used CD4+ T cells from blood. Source of these receptors: a human donor with juvenile idiopathic arthritis.

The chain recombines TRBV19 with TRBJ2-1, with TRBD2 as a possible D gene (5 bases). The CDR3 has 14 amino acids. The V gene lost 4 bases and the J gene lost 6 bases, with 13 bases spanning the gap. Germline CDR1 LNHDA, CDR2 SQIVND (reference sequence). The CDR3 loop reads CASSTSTRLNEQFF. The CDR3 DNA reads as TGTGCCAGTAGTACCTCAACTAGACTCAATGAGCAGTTCTTC.

The J gene is TRBJ2-3, the V gene TRBV6-5; D uncertain. V was clipped by 5 bases and J by 3 bases, with 6 bases between them. Germline V lookup: CDR1 MNHEY, CDR2 SVGAGI. There are 12 residues in the CDR3. CDR3 nucleotide sequence: TGTGCCAGCAGTCCACATACAGATACGCAGTATTTT. Encoded protein: CASSPHTDTQYF.

The V gene is TRBV5-1, the J gene TRBJ2-3, with TRBD2 identical over 10 bases. The CDR3 sequence is 16 residues long. Germline CDR1 is SGHRS and CDR2 is YFSETQ. V shed 0 bases, J shed 0 bases, and the junction held 1 base outside the gene matches. CDR3 protein: CASSLGTSGSTDTQYF. In DNA form, the CDR3 reads TGCGCCAGCAGCTTGGGGACTAGCGGCAGCACAGATACGCAGTATTTT. The whole variable domain, remainder taken from reference TRBV5-1 and TRBJ2-3, is KAGVTQTPRYLIKTRGQQVTLSCSPISGHRSVSWYQQTPGQGLQFLFEYFSETQRNKGNFPGRFSGRQFSNSRSEMNVSTLELGDSALYLCASSLGTSGSTDTQYFGPGTRLTVL.

The table lists this clone with a count of one. The V and J genes are TRBV25-1 and TRBJ2-5; 11 positions match TRBD2. Germline CDR1 MGHDK, CDR2 SYGVNS. The CDR3 spans 18 residues. J lost 1 base, V lost 1 base, and 8 bases had no gene match. Written as DNA, the CDR3 is TGTGCCAGCAGTGAATCCCAAAAGCTAGCGGGGGGCCAAGAGACCCAGTACTTC. Translated: CASSESQKLAGGQETQYF.

V is TRBV7-9 and J is TRBJ1-3; D not certain. The germline V gene has CDR1 SEHNR and CDR2 FQNEAQ (reference sequence). This CDR3 is 13 amino acids long. With 4 bases removed from V and 3 bases from J, the gap between germline ends came to 7 bases. CDR3 sequence reads: CASSSSVGNTIYF. The CDR3 bases are TGTGCCAGCAGCTCCTCGGTTGGAAACACCATATATTTT.

The chain is built from TRBV6-6 and TRBJ1-3; 7 nucleotides agree with TRBD1. The germline V gene encodes CDR1 MNHNY and CDR2 SVGAGI (reference sequence). This CDR3 region has 14 residues. V was pared by 6 bases and J by 9 bases, with 11 bases of the junction left unmatched. CDR3 bases: TGTGCCAGCAGCACTGGGACAGCCGGCGGCACCATATATTTT. This encodes CASSTGTAGGTIYF.

J is TRBJ2-1 and V is TRBV11-2; 9 bases line up with TRBD2. V lost 1 base to trimming and J lost 5 bases; unmatched junction nucleotides: 12. The CDR3 is 18 amino acids. CDR1 and CDR2 (germline): SGHAT, FQNNGV. CDR3 amino acids: CASSLVPLASGVNNEQFF. The CDR3 DNA reads as TGTGCCAGCAGCTTAGTTCCCCTTGCTAGCGGGGTGAACAATGAGCAGTTCTTC.

This sequence joins TRBV5-1 and TRBJ2-3; TRBD1 might be the D (5 bases). The V gene lost 5 bases and the J gene lost 3 bases, with 16 bases spanning the gap. This CDR3 contains 15 residues. CDR1 is SGHRS, CDR2 YFSETQ, per germline. This CDR3 reads CASREGTGGTDTQYF. The DNA for the CDR3 is TGCGCCAGCAGAGAAGGCACAGGTGGAACAGATACGCAGTATTTT.

This chain links TRBV4-1 with TRBJ2-7; the match to TRBD2 covers 9 bases. This CDR3 has 15 amino acids. Germline CDR1 MGHRA, CDR2 YSYEKL. Losses at the gene ends were 1 base for V and 4 bases for J; bases not matched to a gene: 5. The CDR3 DNA is TGCGCCAGCAGCCAAGCGACGACTAGCGGTTACGAGCAGTACTTC. As protein: CASSQATTSGYEQYF.

The chain recombines TRBV15 with TRBJ2-7, with D unresolved. Germline CDR1 and CDR2: LNHNV and YYDKDF (reference sequence). V lost 0 bases and J lost 1, with 7 bases in between. The CDR3 sequence is 14 residues long. The CDR3 here is CATSRDNGSYEQYF. For the CDR3, the DNA is TGTGCCACCAGCAGAGATAACGGTTCCTACGAGCAGTACTTC.

The chain carries TRBV10-1 and TRBJ1-5, with a tentative D call TRBD1 (6 bases). Trimming stripped 6 bases from V and 6 bases from J, with 21 bases between. The germline CDR1 and CDR2 sequences are WNHNN and SYGVQD (reference sequence). This CDR3 has 16 amino acids. CDR3 nucleotides: TGCGCCAGCAGGAAGGGGGAAGGGCGGGAGACTCAGCCCCAGCATTTT. This gives the protein CASRKGEGRETQPQHF.

V gene TRBV27 combines with J gene TRBJ2-7, with TRBD2 as a possible D gene (5 bases). This CDR3 has 16 amino acids. Trimming left V 8 bases short and J 3 bases short, with 23 bases between. Germline CDR1 reads MNHEY; CDR2 reads SMNVEV (reference sequence). The CDR3 loop is CASSTLDSRGIYEQYF. The CDR3 DNA is TGTGCCAGCTCCACCCTGGACTCGCGAGGGATCTACGAGCAGTACTTC.

This clone was seen a handful of times. In DNA form, the CDR3 reads TGTGCCATCAGTGAGGGTATAGCCTACGAGCAGTACTTC. Translation: CAISEGIAYEQYF. This chain links TRBV10-3 with TRBJ2-7; D is unresolved. V lost 2 bases to trimming and J lost 2 bases, with 7 bases between them. The CDR3 spans 13 residues. Germline-derived CDR1 and CDR2 are ENHRY and SYGVKD.

The J gene is TRBJ1-6, the V gene TRBV6-6; 10 nucleotides line up with TRBD1. V trimming: 2 bases; J trimming: 9 bases; junction bases outside the gene matches: 4. Per germline, CDR1 MNHNY and CDR2 SVGAGI (reference sequence). The CDR3 length is 15 residues. The CDR3 DNA reads TGTGCCAGCAGTTACAGGACAGGGGGAGGTTCACCCCTCCACTTT. It codes for CASSYRTGGGSPLHF.

The gene calls are TRBV9 and TRBJ2-3; perhaps TRBD1 as D (6 bases). The CDR3 is 15 residues long. V dropped 0 bases and J dropped 3 bases, with 11 bases sitting between them. The germline CDR1 and CDR2 sequences are SGDLS and YYNGEE. CDR3 sequence (DNA): TGTGCCAGCAGCGTAGGTGGGGGCCGGACAGATACGCAGTATTTT. It yields the protein CASSVGGGRTDTQYF.

In its sample, this clone was seen a few times. The chain joins TRBV2 to TRBJ1-2; 7 positions match TRBD1. CDR1 is SNHLY, CDR2 FYNNEI, per germline. With 3 bases clipped from V and 6 bases from J, the junction kept 7 bases outside the gene matches. This CDR3 has 14 amino acids. The CDR3, as DNA: TGTGCCAGCAGTGAGGGTGAGGGGGCGAATGGCTACACCTTC. Its protein product is CASSEGEGANGYTF.

The chain uses TRBV5-1 and TRBJ2-5; 9 bases are a match to TRBD2. Germline CDR1 reads SGHRS; CDR2 reads YFSETQ. The CDR3 contains 15 residues. Germline trimming cut 5 bases from V and 2 bases from J; bases unmatched to any gene: 7. The CDR3 coding sequence is TGCGCCAGCAGTTACGCTAGCGGGGCTCAAGAGACCCAGTACTTC. Its protein product is CASSYASGAQETQYF.

The genes are TRBV5-6 and TRBJ1-4; D remains ambiguous. The germline gives CDR1 SGHDT, CDR2 YYEEEE. Trimming left V 6 bases short and J 7 bases short, with 22 bases between. The CDR3 runs to 16 residues. CDR3 bases: TGTGCCAGCAACGAGGGAGGGAAGACCAGACGTGAAAAACTGTTTTTT. It encodes CASNEGGKTRREKLFF.

The chain employs TRBV7-2 and TRBJ2-5; 9 bases are shared with TRBD1. After removal of 2 bases from V and 5 bases from J, the junction contained 6 bases not matched to a gene. The V gene's germline CDR1 is SGHTA and CDR2 FQGNSA. The CDR3 is made up of 15 amino acids. The CDR3 region has the DNA TGTGCCAGCAGCTTAAGGACAGGGGAGAGCGAGACCCAGTACTTC. Protein product: CASSLRTGESETQYF.

J is TRBJ1-6 and V is TRBV30; D unresolved. Deletions cut 1 base from V and 7 bases from J, with 8 bases between. The CDR3 consists of 13 residues. Germline loops: CDR1 GTSNPN, CDR2 SVGIG (reference sequence). The CDR3 region is CAWSEPGNSPLHF. Written as DNA, the CDR3 is TGTGCCTGGAGTGAACCCGGGAATTCACCCCTCCACTTT. The full variable domain, its missing parts supplied by reference TRBV30 and TRBJ1-6, is SQTIHQWPATLVQPVGSPLSLECTVEGTSNPNLYWYRQAAGRGLQLLFYSVGIGQISSEVPQNLSASRPQDRQFILSSKKLLLSDSGFYLCAWSEPGNSPLHFGNGTRLTVT.

The V call is TRBV6-1, the J call TRBJ1-5, with D unresolved. CDR3 size: 14 residues. V was clipped by 6 bases and J by 0 bases, with 9 bases between them. The germline gives CDR1 MNHNS, CDR2 SASEGT. CDR3 coding DNA: TGTGCCAGCAGGGCAGACATTAGCAATCAGCCCCAGCATTTT. Its protein is CASRADISNQPQHF.

This chain joins TRBV5-1 and TRBJ2-5; perhaps TRBD1 as D (5 bases). CDR1 and CDR2 from the germline V gene are SGHRS and YFSETQ. The CDR3 is 13 residues long. With 2 bases removed from V and 4 bases from J, the gap between germline ends came to 9 bases. This chain's CDR3 is CASSFGQGETQYF. The DNA for the CDR3 is TGCGCCAGCAGCTTCGGGCAGGGAGAGACCCAGTACTTC.

The chain joins TRBV19 to TRBJ2-7, with 10 bases identical to TRBD1. The V segment lost 8 bases and the J segment 4 bases; nucleotides outside the gene matches: 11. This CDR3 has 15 amino acids. The germline V gene encodes CDR1 LNHDA and CDR2 SQIVND (reference sequence). CDR3 loop: CASRGQGGRGYEQYF. As DNA, the CDR3 is TGTGCCAGTCGTGGACAGGGGGGAAGAGGTTACGAGCAGTACTTC. The whole variable domain, remainder taken from reference TRBV19 and TRBJ2-7, is DGGITQSPKYLFRKEGQNVTLSCEQNLNHDAMYWYRQDPGQGLRLIYYSQIVNDFQKGDIAEGYSVSREKKESFPLTVTSAQKNPTAFYLCASRGQGGRGYEQYFGPGTRLTVT.

The chain is built from TRBV5-6 and TRBJ1-2; D is unresolved. CDR1 is SGHDT and CDR2 is YYEEEE in the germline V gene. Trimming cost V 1 base and J 8 bases, with 12 bases left between them. The CDR3 totals 13 residues. Written as DNA, the CDR3 is TGTGCCAGCAGCTTGTTAGGGAGTCGGGGCTACACCTTC. It specifies CASSLLGSRGYTF.

The rearrangement uses TRBV5-1 and TRBJ1-2; the D gene is possibly TRBD1 (5 bases). The V end lost 0 bases, the J end lost 11 bases, and 20 bases lay between the germline ends. This CDR3 contains 15 residues. Germline V gene lookup returns CDR1 SGHRS and CDR2 YFSETQ. The CDR3 region has the DNA TGCGCCAGCAGCTTGGGCCAGGGCGCTTCCACTGGGTACACCTTC. The encoded protein is CASSLGQGASTGYTF.

The chain employs TRBV7-8 and TRBJ2-5, with 10 positions matching TRBD1. CDR1 is SGHVS and CDR2 is FQNEAQ in the germline V gene. Unmatched junction bases numbered 1, after V lost 5 bases and J lost 4 bases. This CDR3 region has 13 residues. The CDR3 region is CASSRDRGETQYF. CDR3 coding DNA: TGTGCCAGCAGCCGGGACAGGGGAGAGACCCAGTACTTC. Complete variable domain (other parts from reference TRBV7-8 and TRBJ2-5): GAGVSQSPRYKVAKRGQDVALRCDPISGHVSLFWYQQALGQGPEFLTYFQNEAQLDKSGLPSDRFFAERPEGSVSTLKIQRTQQEDSAVYLCASSRDRGETQYFGPGTRLLVL.